This T cell receptor (beta chain) was identified during a study of T-cell memory formation after mild COVID-19. Study summary: TCR clustering was largely donor specific.

5'RACE with constant-segment primers yielded barcoded, UMI-tagged TCR alpha and TCR beta cDNA libraries. TCRdb reanalysed the 5' RACE reads using MiXCR and keeps one entry per CDR3 protein. The sample includes fewer than 250,000 distinct CDR3 sequences, around 19% of them seen just once. The CDR3 is 14 residues long. The V end was cut by 4 bases, the J end by 5 bases, with 16 bases between. Germline V gene data show CDR1 as SGHRS and CDR2 as YFSETQ. The chain is built from TRBV5-1 and TRBJ2-7; the D gene could be TRBD1 or TRBD2 (5 bases each). This clonotype was sampled from an adult woman who had mild COVID-19 (a few samples of this study predate the infection). Cell type and time point are not known. What was sequenced was PBMCs or a T cell subset sorted from them (not recorded which). The CDR3 is CASSPQDLRDEQYF. CDR3 in DNA: TGCGCCAGCAGCCCACAGGATTTGAGGGACGAGCAGTACTTC.